What follows are 12 T cell receptor beta chains derived from one specimen sequenced in a study of T cells expressing NK-cell markers. TCRdb re-called the 5' RACE reads and shows each CDR3 protein once, DNA omitted. Listed are roughly 450,000 distinct CDR3 sequences; roughly 1.4% falls within the top ten. Input material: blood T cells: a sorted CD56 or NKG2C T cell subset, CD4+ or CD8+ T cells, or bulk PBMC T cells (not recorded which). The receptors were gathered from a woman aged 45-65 years in good health.

The rearrangement joins TRBV3-1 to TRBJ2-4; the D call from TCRdb, TRBD1, cannot be confirmed without DNA. The CDR3 has 16 residues. The germline V gene has CDR1 LGHDT and CDR2 YNNKEL (reference sequence). The CDR3 sequence is CASSLGTIGAKNIQYF.

The chain employs TRBV5-1 and TRBJ2-2. The CDR3 totals 13 residues. CDR1 and CDR2 (germline): SGHRS, YFSETQ. The CDR3 loop is CASSLLRTGELFF.

The CDR3 sequence is CATSDLGGWGYNEQFF. The rearrangement uses TRBV24-1 and TRBJ2-1; TCRdb's assignment of TRBD1 cannot be checked, as there is no DNA. Per the germline V gene, CDR1 is KGHDR and CDR2 is SFDVKD. The CDR3 has 16 residues.

The J gene is TRBJ2-7, the V gene TRBV21-1. TRBV21-1 is flagged as a pseudogene. The CDR3 has 13 amino acids. CDR3 in amino acids: CASSKVPASEQYF.

The V and J genes are TRBV6-6 and TRBJ1-4; the TCRdb D gene call, TRBD1, has no DNA to confirm it. CDR3 size: 16 residues. The germline gives CDR1 MNHNY, CDR2 SVGAGI (reference sequence). The CDR3 here is CASSRGAGANNEKLFF.

The V gene is TRBV5-5, the J gene TRBJ2-3; TCRdb's D call of TRBD2 is untestable without DNA. The CDR3 is 14 residues long. Germline CDR1 reads SGHKS; CDR2 reads YYEKEE (reference sequence). This chain's CDR3 is CAASPHKGADTQYF.

V and J are TRBV29-1 and TRBJ2-3; TCRdb lists TRBD2, though no DNA is available to test this call. The CDR3 spans 14 residues. Germline V lookup: CDR1 SQVTM, CDR2 ANQGSEA. CDR3 protein: CSVQDSRGGDTQYF.

The chain combines TRBV6-1 with TRBJ2-1; TCRdb's D call, TRBD1, is unchecked because there is no DNA. From germline, CDR1 is MNHNS and CDR2 SASEGT. The CDR3 spans 18 residues. CDR3: CASSEYFDSGTTYNEQFF.

The rearrangement links TRBV19 to TRBJ2-3; TCRdb's D call of TRBD1 is untestable without DNA. The CDR3 runs to 14 residues. Germline loops: CDR1 LNHDA, CDR2 SQIVND (reference sequence). The CDR3: CASSVRTGTDTQYF.

The gene calls are TRBV5-1 and TRBJ2-1; TCRdb's D call, TRBD1, is unchecked because there is no DNA. The V gene's germline CDR1 is SGHRS and CDR2 YFSETQ. The CDR3 has 17 residues. CDR3 region: CASSPPGRGRSYNEQFF.

The chain uses TRBV6-6 and TRBJ2-1; TCRdb's D call, TRBD2, is unchecked because there is no DNA. In germline, CDR1 is MNHNY, CDR2 SVGAGI (reference sequence). There are 19 residues in the CDR3. The CDR3 loop is CASSRGLAGVSSSYNEQFF.

This rearrangement joins TRBV9 to TRBJ1-1. CDR3 length equals 13 residues. CDR1 and CDR2 from the germline V gene are SGDLS and YYNGEE. CDR3 sequence: CASSPTVITEAFF.